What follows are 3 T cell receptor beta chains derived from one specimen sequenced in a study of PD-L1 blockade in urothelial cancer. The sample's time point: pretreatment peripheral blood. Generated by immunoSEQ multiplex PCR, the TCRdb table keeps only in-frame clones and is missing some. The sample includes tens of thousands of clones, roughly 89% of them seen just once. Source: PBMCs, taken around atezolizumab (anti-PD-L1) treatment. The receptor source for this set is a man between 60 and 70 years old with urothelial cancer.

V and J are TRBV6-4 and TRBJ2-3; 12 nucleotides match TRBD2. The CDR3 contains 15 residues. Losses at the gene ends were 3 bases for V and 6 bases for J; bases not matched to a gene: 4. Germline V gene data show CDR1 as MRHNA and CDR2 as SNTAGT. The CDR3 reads CASSELAGGPDTQYF. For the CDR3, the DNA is TGTGCCAGCAGTGAGCTAGCGGGGGGGCCTGATACGCAGTATTTT.

The CDR3 DNA follows: TGCGCCAGCTCTCCAGGGGCGCGGGAGACCCAGTACTTC. The encoded protein is CASSPGARETQYF. The chain combines TRBV5-1 with TRBJ2-5; possible D gene TRBD1, 6 bases. The V end lost 7 bases, the J end lost 5 bases, and 15 bases lay between the germline ends. Looked up from germline, CDR1 is SGHRS and CDR2 is YFSETQ. This CDR3 comprises 13 residues.

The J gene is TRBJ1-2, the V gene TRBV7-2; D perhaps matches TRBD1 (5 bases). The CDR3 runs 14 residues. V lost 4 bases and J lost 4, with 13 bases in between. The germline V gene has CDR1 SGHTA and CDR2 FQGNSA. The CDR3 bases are TGTGCCAGCAGCTCCGCGGGACGGATCTATGGCTACACCTTC. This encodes CASSSAGRIYGYTF.